These 30 T cell receptor beta chains were all obtained from the same sample, sequenced in a study of tumor-infiltrating lymphocytes in primary liver carcinoma. Extraction also yielded germline DNA, while blood RNA was obtained from unsorted whole blood. A primer matching the constant region was used to make TCR beta cDNA from approximately 0.55 ug of total RNA. Each TCR beta library was derived from three nested multiplex PCR rounds that employed slightly modified ARM-PCR. Forward primers for TRBV1-TRBV30 and a C-beta reverse primer served the first two PCR rounds, at about 10 cycles each. TCRdb fed the multiplex PCR reads into MiXCR, producing one record per CDR3 protein. The data contain more than 150,000 distinct CDR3 sequences, over 45% of them singletons. The sample consisted of peripheral blood. These receptors originate from a man between 40 and 49 years old with primary liver carcinoma and hepatitis B virus infection.

Points on this clonotype: One end of the junction is discordant with germline, which a read error may explain. The chain is built from TRBV19 and TRBJ1-5, with TRBD1 as a possible D gene (6 bases). Germline CDR1 reads LNHDA; CDR2 reads SQIVND (reference sequence). This CDR3 has 16 residues. The CDR3 sequence: CASTGSGRGSNQLQHF. In nucleotides, the CDR3 is TGTGCCAGTACCGGGTCGGGCAGGGGAAGCAATCAGCTCCAGCATTTT.

Only a few counts were recorded for this clonotype. The chain links TRBV5-1 to TRBJ1-2, with D possibly being TRBD1 (5 bases). The CDR3 contains 13 residues. The V gene lost 0 bases and the J gene lost 2 bases, with 5 bases spanning the gap. From germline, CDR1 is SGHRS and CDR2 YFSETQ. CDR3 region: CASSLGDNYGYTF. CDR3 in DNA: TGCGCCAGCAGCTTGGGGGACAACTATGGCTACACCTTC.

As regards this clonotype: A read error may be the cause here, since a much bigger clone is one base away. The gene calls are TRBV6-5 and TRBJ2-5; no definite D call. This CDR3 contains 14 residues. The ends were cut back, 7 bases at V and 5 bases at J, with 17 bases in the middle. Germline CDR1 reads MNHEY; CDR2 reads SVGAGI. The CDR3 spells CASITGPSEETQYF. The CDR3 coding sequence is TGTGCCAGCATTACGGGCCCCTCCGAGGAGACCCAGTACTTC.

The chain has TRBV5-4 and TRBJ2-1; 8 bases agree with TRBD2. Germline V gene data show CDR1 as SGHNT and CDR2 as YYREEE (reference sequence). The V gene end was trimmed by 4 bases and the J gene end by 8 bases; junction bases not matched to a gene: 8. The CDR3 totals 14 residues. CDR3 protein: CASSPGGGRDEQFF. DNA of the CDR3: TGTGCCAGCAGCCCCGGGGGGGGGCGAGATGAGCAGTTCTTC. The full variable domain, rest sourced from reference TRBV5-4 and TRBJ2-1, is ETGVTQSPTHLIKTRGQQVTLRCSSQSGHNTVSWYQQALGQGPQFIFQYYREEENGRGNFPPRFSGLQFPNYSSELNVNALELDDSALYLCASSPGGGRDEQFFGPGTRLTVL.

This rearrangement joins TRBV5-4 to TRBJ2-5; no firm D call. The CDR3 is 16 residues long. Per the germline V gene, CDR1 is SGHNT and CDR2 is YYREEE (reference sequence). Trimming took 3 bases from V and 5 from J, leaving 20 bases between them. The CDR3 here is CASSYAPLVMGETQYF. The CDR3 DNA is TGTGCCAGCAGCTACGCGCCTCTCGTGATGGGTGAGACCCAGTACTTC.

The chain joins TRBV30 to TRBJ2-2; perhaps TRBD1 as D (6 bases). This CDR3 contains 14 residues. V was clipped by 4 bases and J by 2 bases, with 11 bases between them. The germline CDR1 and CDR2 sequences are GTSNPN and SVGIG (reference sequence). CDR3 amino acids: CAWNAGANTGELFF. The DNA of the CDR3 is TGTGCCTGGAATGCAGGGGCAAACACCGGGGAGCTGTTTTTT.

The chain carries TRBV7-9 and TRBJ1-6; 8 bases agree with TRBD1. The CDR3 is 15 amino acids. V shed 5 bases and J 6 bases; nucleotides not matched to a gene: 6. Germline CDR1 and CDR2: SEHNR and FQNEAQ (reference sequence). The CDR3 DNA sequence: TGTGCCAGCAGCGAGACAGGGGAGCCTAATTCACCCCTCCACTTT. This encodes CASSETGEPNSPLHF.

This clonotype was counted ten times or more. The chain's CDR3 is CASSLWDTEAFF. CDR3 nucleotide sequence: TGTGCCAGCAGCCTGTGGGACACTGAAGCTTTCTTT. This chain connects TRBV11-2 to TRBJ1-1, with no clear D. V was clipped by 5 bases and J by 3 bases, with 7 bases between them. The germline V gene encodes CDR1 SGHAT and CDR2 FQNNGV. The CDR3 is made up of 12 amino acids.

With respect to this clonotype: A junction end diverges from the germline sequence, so it may reflect a read error. The genes are TRBV11-3 and TRBJ2-7, with D hard to call. Germline loops: CDR1 SGHNT, CDR2 YENEEA. The CDR3 has 13 amino acids. CDR3 sequence: CASRGRQVNEQYF. The CDR3 nucleotides are TGTGCCAGCAGGGGCCGCCAAGTTAATGAGCAATACTTC. The whole variable domain, remainder taken from reference TRBV11-3 and TRBJ2-7, is EAGVVQSPRYKIIEKKQPVAFWCNPISGHNTLYWYLQNLGQGPELLIRYENEEAVDDSQLPKDRFSAERLKGVDSTLKIQPAELGDSAVYLCASRGRQVNEQYFGPGTRLTVT.

J is TRBJ1-3 and V is TRBV5-1; no reliable D call. Per the germline V gene, CDR1 is SGHRS and CDR2 is YFSETQ. V shed 6 bases and J shed 2 bases, with 15 bases lying between them. The CDR3 has 15 residues. DNA of the CDR3: TGCGCCAGCAATTGGACCGACGGACCTGGAAACACCATATATTTT. Translating gives CASNWTDGPGNTIYF.

Regarding this clonotype: This may come from a read error, since a much larger clone is one base off. The chain uses TRBV4-2 and TRBJ2-3, with D unresolved. The CDR3 runs 17 residues. Trimming shortened V by 0 bases and J by 0 bases, and 13 bases separated the two germline ends. In germline, CDR1 is LGHNA, CDR2 YNFKEQ. This CDR3 is CASSQDGYGVSTDTQYF. In DNA form, the CDR3 reads TGTGCCAGCAGCCAAGATGGATACGGAGTGAGCACAGATACGCAGTATTTT.

Comment on this clonotype: The CDR3 does not close with the conserved phenylalanine or tryptophan, likely indicating a read error. This chain connects TRBV4-1 to TRBJ1-2; D not certain. The germline V gene has CDR1 MGHRA and CDR2 YSYEKL. V dropped 9 bases and J dropped 10 bases, with 9 bases sitting between them. The CDR3 extends over 9 amino acids. The CDR3 DNA is TGCGCCAGTAAACCGGACTACACCCTC. As protein: CASKPDYTL.

The rearrangement uses TRBV6-2 or TRBV6-3 and TRBJ2-2, with 7 bases that match TRBD2. The V gene's germline CDR1 is MNHEY and CDR2 SVGEGT. CDR3 length equals 14 residues. Germline trimming cut 7 bases from V and 0 bases from J; bases unmatched to any gene: 2. CDR3 protein: CASKAGANTGELFF. In DNA form, the CDR3 reads TGTGCCAGCAAGGCGGGGGCGAACACCGGGGAGCTGTTTTTT.

For this clonotype: The junction differs from germline at one of its ends, possibly a read error. The V and J genes are TRBV4-1 and TRBJ1-2; weak D call: TRBD1 (6 bases). CDR3 length equals 16 residues. CDR1 and CDR2 (germline): MGHRA, YSYEKL. CDR3 loop: CASGQPGRGTRYGYTF. The CDR3 coding sequence is TGCGCCAGCGGCCAACCTGGTCGGGGGACAAGATATGGCTACACCTTC.

This sequence joins TRBV12-3 or TRBV12-4 and TRBJ2-3; no clear D. V lost 7 bases and J lost 3, with 11 bases in between. There are 13 residues in the CDR3. CDR3 region: CASTPRQTDTQYF. Here the CDR3 DNA reads TGTGCCAGCACCCCTAGGCAGACAGATACGCAGTATTTT.

This clonotype was detected ten times or more. CDR3 sequence reads: CASSLTSGITDTQYF. The CDR3, as DNA: TGTGCCAGCAGCTTGACTAGCGGGATCACAGATACGCAGTATTTT. This chain connects TRBV11-2 to TRBJ2-3, with 11 bases identical to TRBD2. The CDR3 totals 15 residues. V dropped 3 bases and J dropped 2; count of bases not matched to a gene: 1. The germline CDR1 and CDR2 sequences are SGHAT and FQNNGV.

This chain links TRBV11-1 with TRBJ2-1, with no clear D. The germline gives CDR1 SGHAT, CDR2 FQDESV (reference sequence). The CDR3 totals 11 residues. Trimming cost V 7 bases and J 15 bases, with 16 bases left between them. The CDR3 protein is CASNFGTRRFF. DNA for the CDR3: TGTGCCAGCAACTTCGGTACCAGGCGGTTCTTC. Looking up the rest from reference TRBV11-1 and TRBJ2-1 gives the full variable domain: EAEVAQSPRYKITEKSQAVAFWCDPISGHATLYWYRQILGQGPELLVQFQDESVVDDSQLPKDRFSAERLKGVDSTLKIQPAELGDSAMYLCASNFGTRRFFGPGTRLTVL.

A word on this clonotype: Just one base apart from a much larger clone, this may be a read error. CDR3 sequence: CASSYWGTNTEAFF. The CDR3 DNA reads as TGTGCCAGCAGTTACTGGGGGACGAACACTGAAGCTTTCTTT. The rearrangement links TRBV6-5 to TRBJ1-1; D may be TRBD1 (5 bases). The CDR3 is 14 amino acids. Deletions cut 1 base from V and 1 base from J, with 7 bases between. Germline loops: CDR1 MNHEY, CDR2 SVGAGI.

The chain is built from TRBV24-1 and TRBJ2-1; D remains unclear. V gave up 10 bases and J gave up 10 bases, with 19 bases separating them. This CDR3 has 13 amino acids. Germline loops: CDR1 KGHDR, CDR2 SFDVKD. The CDR3 protein is CATNVGSGGEQFF. The CDR3 nucleotides read TGTGCCACTAACGTAGGGTCAGGTGGGGAGCAGTTCTTC.

With regard to this clonotype: At one end the junction does not follow the germline gene, possibly because of a read error. V usage is TRBV7-8 and J usage is TRBJ1-1; D unresolved. There are 17 residues in the CDR3. Germline values: CDR1 SGHVS, CDR2 FQNEAQ. CDR3 residues: CASSLVSVAAMNTEAFF. The CDR3 bases are TGTGCTAGCAGCTTAGTGTCTGTGGCAGCCATGAACACTGAAGCTTTCTTT.

The J gene is TRBJ2-7, the V gene TRBV6-1; 8 nucleotides agree with TRBD1. The germline CDR1 and CDR2 sequences are MNHNS and SASEGT. J lost 3 bases, V lost 3 bases, and 4 bases had no gene match. This CDR3 spans 14 amino acids. CDR3 nucleotides: TGTGCCAGCAGTGAGCTCGGACAGGGCTACGAGCAGTACTTC. This sequence encodes CASSELGQGYEQYF.

The J gene is TRBJ2-2, the V gene TRBV12-3 or TRBV12-4; tentatively, D is TRBD1 or TRBD2 (5 bases each). This CDR3 has 19 residues. V was pared by 3 bases and J by 0 bases, with 20 bases between. The CDR3 DNA follows: TGTGCCAGCAGTTTGAGCTCCCTTCTAGCAGGGTCGAACACCGGGGAGCTGTTTTTT. Translating it yields CASSLSSLLAGSNTGELFF.

The gene calls are TRBV11-2 and TRBJ2-7; tentatively, D is TRBD2 (5 bases). Trimming took off 7 bases at V and 4 bases at J, with 23 bases between the two ends. The germline CDR1 and CDR2 sequences are SGHAT and FQNNGV. This CDR3 is 16 amino acids long. The DNA of the CDR3 is TGTGCCAGCACCAAGACAACGCTGAGGGCCAGGTACGAGCAGTACTTC. As protein: CASTKTTLRARYEQYF.

Comments on this clonotype: Sequence at one end of the junction differs from germline and may be a read error. This sequence joins TRBV6-6 and TRBJ2-2; 7 bases align to TRBD1. In germline, CDR1 is MNHNY, CDR2 SVGAGI (reference sequence). There are 15 residues in the CDR3. Written as DNA, the CDR3 is TGTGTCAGCAGTTCCCTGGGGCAGGGGGCCGGGGAGCTGTTTTTT. Its translation is CVSSSLGQGAGELFF.

V usage is TRBV4-1 and J usage is TRBJ2-3; D is unresolved. The CDR3 has 14 residues. Trimming left V 0 bases short and J 4 bases short, with 8 bases between. CDR1 and CDR2 (germline): MGHRA, YSYEKL. The CDR3 spells CASSQDQIADTQYF. The CDR3 DNA follows: TGCGCCAGCAGCCAAGATCAGATAGCAGATACGCAGTATTTT.

The rearrangement uses TRBV2 and TRBJ2-7; 9 bases are a match to TRBD1. CDR3 length: 13 residues. V shed 7 bases, J shed 5 bases, and the junction held 6 bases outside the gene matches. Germline CDR1 is SNHLY and CDR2 is FYNNEI. The CDR3 coding sequence is TGTGCCAGCAACTCGGACAGGGGTGACGAGCAGTACTTC. It codes for CASNSDRGDEQYF.

J is TRBJ2-7 and V is TRBV12-3 or TRBV12-4; D is perhaps TRBD1 (6 bases). The length of the CDR3 is 15 residues. V lost 6 bases and J lost 2, with 17 bases in between. The CDR3 sequence: CASRLRDTEAYEQYF. Written as DNA, the CDR3 is TGTGCCAGCAGGCTCCGGGACACCGAGGCCTACGAGCAGTACTTC.

With respect to this clonotype: This clone may be a read error of a much larger clone one base away. The CDR3 here is CASSRDLGMRNEQFF. The CDR3 nucleotides read TGTGCCAGCAGCCGAGATTTGGGAATGCGGAATGAGCAGTTCTTC. The chain links TRBV14 to TRBJ2-1; no definite D call. The CDR3 has 15 amino acids. From germline, CDR1 is SGHDN and CDR2 FVKESK. V was clipped by 4 bases and J by 7 bases, with 17 bases between them.

At least ten counts were recorded for this clonotype. CDR3 protein: CSVEAQGGYTF. The CDR3 coding sequence is TGCAGCGTTGAAGCCCAGGGTGGCTACACCTTC. The chain employs TRBV29-1 and TRBJ1-2, with TRBD1 as a possible D gene (5 bases). V was trimmed by 1 base and J by 7 bases, leaving 7 bases between them. The V gene's germline CDR1 is SQVTM and CDR2 ANQGSEA. The CDR3 covers 11 residues.

About this clonotype: Just one base apart from a much larger clone, this may be a read error. This chain links TRBV29-1 with TRBJ2-7, with a weak D call TRBD2 (5 bases). There are 12 residues in the CDR3. CDR1 is SQVTM and CDR2 is ANQGSEA in the germline V gene. CDR3 protein: CSVREGSYAQYF. CDR3 DNA: TGCAGCGTTCGAGAGGGCTCCTACGCGCAGTACTTC.